A selection of T cell receptor beta chains follows, all from one sample in a study of blood T cell repertoires in COVID-19. TCRdb's table, derived via immunoSEQ multiplex PCR, lists solely in-frame clones and lacks some. The sample has roughly 200,000 clones, around 87% seen once. Source material: peripheral blood. The source of these receptors is a man in his 60s who had recovered from COVID-19. Each CDR3 is given with its conserved first and last residue. D genes are given only for firm matches. Expanded clones are given a class, and other clones once, few, many or no size at all.

size	V	J	D	CDR3	DNA
-	TRBV11-2	TRBJ1-4	TRBD1	CASSSDRGKGEKLFF	TGTGCCAGCAGCTCTGACAGGGGAAAAGGGGAAAAACTGTTTTTT
once	TRBV9	TRBJ2-7	-	CASSVDPGTLTRSEQYF	TGTGCCAGCAGCGTGGACCCAGGGACTTTGACCCGCAGCGAGCAGTACTTC
once	TRBV6-5	TRBJ2-3	TRBD1	CASSLRGRPDTQYF	TGTGCCAGCAGTCTCAGGGGGCGCCCAGATACGCAGTATTTT
-	TRBV6-5	TRBJ1-1	-	CASSYSKQGNTEAFF	TGTGCCAGCAGTTACTCGAAGCAGGGCAACACTGAAGCTTTCTTT
-	TRBV7-8	TRBJ1-2	-	CASSLVGPGRGYTF	TGTGCCAGCAGCTTAGTTGGGCCAGGGCGCGGCTACACCTTC
-	TRBV29-1	TRBJ2-7	-	CSVGGRTSYEQYF	TGCAGCGTTGGCGGCCGTACCTCCTACGAGCAGTACTTC
-	TRBV3-1/TRBV3-2	TRBJ1-2	TRBD1	CASSQGTGLSFGGYTF	TGTGCCAGCAGCCAGGGGACAGGGCTTTCATTCGGTGGCTACACCTTC
-	TRBV4-1	TRBJ2-6	TRBD2	CASSQKLAGDSGANVLTF	TGCGCCAGCAGCCAAAAACTAGCGGGGGACTCTGGGGCCAACGTCCTGACTTTC
-	TRBV2	TRBJ2-5	TRBD2	CASHRGTSGSGTQYF	TGTGCCAGCCATCGGGGGACTAGCGGCTCCGGGACCCAGTACTTC
-	TRBV7-9	TRBJ2-7	-	CASSLGSAGTAYEQYF	TGTGCCAGCAGCTTAGGGTCGGCGGGGACCGCCTACGAGCAGTACTTC
-	TRBV3-1/TRBV3-2	TRBJ1-4	-	CASSLQGSLEKLFF	TGTGCCAGCAGCCTTCAGGGATCACTCGAAAAACTGTTTTTT
-	TRBV7-2	TRBJ1-1	-	CASSSRLSPHEAFF	TGTGCCAGCAGCTCCCGACTGTCCCCCCACGAAGCTTTCTTT
-	TRBV7-9	TRBJ2-7	TRBD2	CASSFRGDFYEQYF	TGTGCCAGCAGCTTCCGGGGGGACTTCTACGAGCAGTACTTC
-	TRBV18	TRBJ1-2	TRBD1	CASSPETGLPYGYTF	TGTGCCAGCTCACCAGAGACAGGGCTCCCCTATGGCTACACCTTC
few	TRBV10-3	TRBJ2-7	-	CAISESGGLGQFAYEQYF	TGTGCCATCAGTGAGTCGGGGGGGCTGGGTCAGTTCGCCTACGAGCAGTACTTC
-	TRBV6-5	TRBJ1-6	-	CASSRTAPYNSPLHF	TGTGCCAGCAGTCGGACAGCCCCCTATAATTCACCCCTCCACTTT
-	TRBV6-6	TRBJ1-3	-	CASSPGEAIYF	TGTGCCAGCAGCCCGGGGGAAGCCATATATTTT
-	TRBV3-1/TRBV3-2	TRBJ1-5	TRBD1	CASSQGTGVNQPQHF	TGTGCCAGCAGCCAAGGAACAGGGGTCAATCAGCCCCAGCATTTT